The 13 T cell receptor beta chains below all came from one sample that was sequenced in a study of PD-L1 blockade in urothelial cancer (dated by TCRdb to about 2017). The time point label of this sample denotes: peripheral blood 6 weeks after treatment start. Receptors were amplified or captured by the immunoSEQ multiplex PCR assay. The immuneACCESS repertoire file appears here via TCRdb, limited to in-frame rearrangements. These files lack a portion of the clones; in checked studies, under half of the deficit traces to unresolved V genes, and the cause of the others is not known. For this sample the table gives approximately 50,000 clones, of which roughly 91% were detected only once. Of the sample, 2.4% is held by the ten largest clones. Material: PBMCs, obtained around atezolizumab (anti-PD-L1) treatment. The source is a man aged 60 to 69 with urothelial cancer.

The rearrangement joins TRBV27 to TRBJ2-7, with TRBD1 matching over 12 bases. The CDR3 length is 15 residues. Trimming cost V 4 bases and J 7 bases; bases outside gene matches: 8. Germline assignment: CDR1 MNHEY and CDR2 SMNVEV (reference sequence). The CDR3 loop is CASSSHRDRGREQYF. The CDR3 DNA reads TGTGCCAGCAGTTCACACAGGGACAGGGGGCGTGAGCAGTACTTC.

This rearrangement joins TRBV7-2 to TRBJ2-1; TRBD2 agrees at 8 bases. This CDR3 has 15 amino acids. V trimming: 4 bases; J trimming: 2 bases; junction bases outside the gene matches: 4. The germline CDR1 and CDR2 sequences are SGHTA and FQGNSA. The CDR3 bases are TGTGCCAGCAGCTCGCTAGCGGGTCCCTACAATGAGCAGTTCTTC. It translates to CASSSLAGPYNEQFF. The variable domain in full, with the rest retrieved from reference TRBV7-2 and TRBJ2-1, is GAGVSQSPSNKVTEKGKDVELRCDPISGHTALYWYRQSLGQGLEFLIYFQGNSAPDKSGLPSDRFSAERTGGSVSTLTIQRTQQEDSAVYLCASSSLAGPYNEQFFGPGTRLTVL.

The chain uses TRBV5-6 and TRBJ2-7, with D tentatively TRBD2 (5 bases). Deletions cut 6 bases from V and 5 bases from J, with 15 bases between. Per germline, CDR1 SGHDT and CDR2 YYEEEE. CDR3 length equals 13 residues. The CDR3: CASNPRAGHEQYF. As DNA, the CDR3 is TGTGCCAGCAACCCCCGGGCGGGTCACGAGCAGTACTTC.

This chain uses TRBV30 with TRBJ2-7; 9 positions match TRBD2. The CDR3 runs to 14 residues. In germline, CDR1 is GTSNPN, CDR2 SVGIG (reference sequence). J was trimmed by 2 bases and V by 2 bases; bases with no gene match: 4. DNA for the CDR3: TGTGCCTGGAGTTTGGCGGGGGGGCCCTACGAGCAGTACTTC. It encodes CAWSLAGGPYEQYF.

J is TRBJ2-5 and V is TRBV11-3, with D maybe TRBD1 (5 bases). The CDR3 runs 14 residues. CDR1 is SGHNT, CDR2 YENEEA, per germline. V gave up 1 base and J gave up 0 bases, with 6 bases separating them. The CDR3 DNA sequence: TGTGCCAGCAGCTTAGGGGGCGACCAAGAGACCCAGTACTTC. It is translated as CASSLGGDQETQYF.

This chain links TRBV10-3 with TRBJ2-7; possible D gene TRBD1, 6 bases. The germline CDR1 and CDR2 sequences are ENHRY and SYGVKD. V was pared by 6 bases and J by 6 bases, with 12 bases between. CDR3 length equals 12 residues. The CDR3 bases are TGTGCCATCAGCCTAACAGGGCTCGAGCAGTACTTC. This codes for CAISLTGLEQYF.

The chain links TRBV6-9 to TRBJ2-3; 8 nucleotides align to TRBD2. The V segment lost 6 bases and the J segment 0 bases; nucleotides outside the gene matches: 20. Germline values: CDR1 MNHGY, CDR2 SVAAGI. CDR3 length equals 20 residues. The CDR3 DNA reads as TGTGCCAGCAGCCCCACTAGCGGCCCGACCGATTCCACTAGCACAGATACGCAGTATTTT. As protein: CASSPTSGPTDSTSTDTQYF.

The chain uses TRBV14 and TRBJ2-1; D call uncertain. This CDR3 region has 13 residues. The germline V gene encodes CDR1 SGHDN and CDR2 FVKESK. V was cut by 1 base and J by 7 bases, with 8 bases left in between. CDR3 protein: CASSQVRGNEQFF. CDR3 sequence (DNA): TGTGCCAGCAGCCAAGTGCGAGGAAATGAGCAGTTCTTC.

The chain carries TRBV5-1 and TRBJ2-5; TRBD2 matches at 14 bases. CDR3 length: 17 residues. The V gene end was trimmed by 5 bases and the J gene end by 5 bases; junction bases not matched to a gene: 11. Germline CDR1 and CDR2: SGHRS and YFSETQ. The CDR3 DNA reads TGCGCCAGCAGGGAGGGGGGACTAGCGGGAGCTTCGGAGACCCAGTACTTC. This codes for CASREGGLAGASETQYF.

This sequence joins TRBV10-1 and TRBJ1-4; D ambiguous. The CDR3 has 15 amino acids. V lost 2 bases and J lost 0, with 7 bases in between. Germline assignment: CDR1 WNHNN and CDR2 SYGVQD (reference sequence). Here the CDR3 reads CASSERGATNEKLFF. The CDR3 coding sequence is TGCGCCAGCAGTGAGCGGGGTGCAACTAATGAAAAACTGTTTTTT.

The chain joins TRBV5-1 to TRBJ2-7, with D possibly matching TRBD1 (6 bases). V was trimmed by 4 bases and J by 3 bases, leaving 17 bases between them. Germline V gene data show CDR1 as SGHRS and CDR2 as YFSETQ. The CDR3 has 15 residues. The CDR3 loop reads CASSRQTGDSYEQYF. Here the CDR3 DNA reads TGCGCCAGCAGCCGGCAGACAGGAGACAGCTACGAGCAGTACTTC.

This sequence joins TRBV6-5 and TRBJ2-1; D call uncertain. The CDR3 sequence is 14 residues long. V lost 6 bases, J lost 4 bases, and 13 bases lay in between. The germline V gene has CDR1 MNHEY and CDR2 SVGAGI. The CDR3: CASSPRVEYNEQFF. In DNA form, the CDR3 reads TGTGCCAGCAGCCCCCGAGTAGAATACAATGAGCAGTTCTTC.

This chain links TRBV6-4 with TRBJ1-2; 10 bases agree with TRBD1. Per the germline V gene, CDR1 is MRHNA and CDR2 is SNTAGT. This CDR3 has 16 amino acids. J was trimmed by 0 bases and V by 6 bases; bases with no gene match: 7. CDR3 DNA sequence: TGTGCCAGCAGACCCCTCGGACAGGGGGCTAACTATGGCTACACCTTC. Its protein product is CASRPLGQGANYGYTF.